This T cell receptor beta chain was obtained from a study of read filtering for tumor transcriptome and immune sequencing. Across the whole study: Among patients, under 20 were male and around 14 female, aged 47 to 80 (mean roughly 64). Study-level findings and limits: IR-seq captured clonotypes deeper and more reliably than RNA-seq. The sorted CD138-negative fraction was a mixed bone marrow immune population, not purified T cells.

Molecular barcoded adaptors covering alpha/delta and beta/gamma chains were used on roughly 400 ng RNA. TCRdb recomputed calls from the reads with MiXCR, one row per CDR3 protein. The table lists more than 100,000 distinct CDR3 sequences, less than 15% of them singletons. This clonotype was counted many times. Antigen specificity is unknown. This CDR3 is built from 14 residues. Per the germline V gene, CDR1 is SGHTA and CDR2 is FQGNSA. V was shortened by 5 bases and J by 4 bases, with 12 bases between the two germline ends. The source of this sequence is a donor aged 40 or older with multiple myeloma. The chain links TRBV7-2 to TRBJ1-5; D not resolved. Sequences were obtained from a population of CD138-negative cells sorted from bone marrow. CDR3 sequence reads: CASSLGQPNQPQHF. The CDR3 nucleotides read TGTGCCAGCAGCCTTGGGCAGCCGAATCAGCCCCAGCATTTT.